This T cell receptor (beta chain) was sequenced in a study of shared T cell receptors in the human thymus. With 0 bases clipped from V and 4 bases from J, the junction kept 12 bases outside the gene matches. Per germline, CDR1 MGHRA and CDR2 YSYEKL. CDR3 length: 18 residues. Sequencing used immunoSEQ multiplex PCR; TCRdb keeps in-frame clones, though not all of them. The repertoire consists of 600,000 or so clones, with around 87% occurring once and the leading ten covering approximately 0.0097%. This same sample was also taken into another study, of human thymus T cells. Per that paper: Serving as donors were healthy Finnish infants, each of whom was having open corrective surgery for congenital heart defects. Resections that were taken during corrective heart surgery supplied the thymus tissue. Across thymic and blood repertoires, the usage of V and J genes appeared to be biased. Related research described strongly overlapping thymic repertoires in unrelated people.

The rearrangement uses TRBV4-1 and TRBJ1-3; 7 bases are shared with TRBD1. This clonotype was sampled from a boy younger than two with a congenital heart defect. Sequenced material: thymocytes. Written as DNA, the CDR3 is TGCGCCAGCAGCCAAGAGGTATCGACAGGGAGGTTAGGAAACACCATATATTTT. It encodes CASSQEVSTGRLGNTIYF.